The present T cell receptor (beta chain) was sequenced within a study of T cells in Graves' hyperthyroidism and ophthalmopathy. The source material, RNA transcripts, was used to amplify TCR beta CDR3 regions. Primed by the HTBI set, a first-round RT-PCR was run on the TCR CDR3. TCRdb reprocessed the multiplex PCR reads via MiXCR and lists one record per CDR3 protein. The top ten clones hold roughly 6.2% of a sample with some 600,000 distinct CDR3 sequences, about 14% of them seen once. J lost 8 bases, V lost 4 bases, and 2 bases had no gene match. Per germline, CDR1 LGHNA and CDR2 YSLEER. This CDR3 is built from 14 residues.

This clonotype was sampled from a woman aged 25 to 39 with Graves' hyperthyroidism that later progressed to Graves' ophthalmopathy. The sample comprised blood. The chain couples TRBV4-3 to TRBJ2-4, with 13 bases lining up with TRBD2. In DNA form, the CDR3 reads TGCGCCAGCAGCCGCACTAGCGGGAGGGACATTCAGTACTTC. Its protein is CASSRTSGRDIQYF.